This TCR beta chain was captured by sequencing in a study of blood T cell repertoires in COVID-19. The recovered donors of Cohort 3 showed two negative PCRs, clearance, or symptom resolution. Per the authors' pipeline: Reference gene primer amplification in the assay estimated nucleated cell counts. TCRdb's copy holds only in-frame clones and misses some; the assay was immunoSEQ multiplex PCR. V, J and clone size were drawn from that table, and D and trimming were deduced from the DNA. This repertoire shows around 280,000 clones, around 90% found once; its top ten account for under 7%. Germline V lookup: CDR1 SGHTA, CDR2 FQGNSA. CDR3 length: 16 residues. V was pared by 5 bases and J by 5 bases, with 14 bases of the junction left unmatched.

The TCR originated in a woman aged 40 to 50 who had recovered from COVID-19. Sequenced: PBMCs or T cells enriched from blood (not recorded which). This chain links TRBV7-2 with TRBJ2-5; 7 bases map to TRBD1. The CDR3 sequence is CASSKQGNRGLETQYF. The CDR3 coding sequence is TGTGCCAGCAGCAAACAGGGGAATCGCGGTTTGGAGACCCAGTACTTC.